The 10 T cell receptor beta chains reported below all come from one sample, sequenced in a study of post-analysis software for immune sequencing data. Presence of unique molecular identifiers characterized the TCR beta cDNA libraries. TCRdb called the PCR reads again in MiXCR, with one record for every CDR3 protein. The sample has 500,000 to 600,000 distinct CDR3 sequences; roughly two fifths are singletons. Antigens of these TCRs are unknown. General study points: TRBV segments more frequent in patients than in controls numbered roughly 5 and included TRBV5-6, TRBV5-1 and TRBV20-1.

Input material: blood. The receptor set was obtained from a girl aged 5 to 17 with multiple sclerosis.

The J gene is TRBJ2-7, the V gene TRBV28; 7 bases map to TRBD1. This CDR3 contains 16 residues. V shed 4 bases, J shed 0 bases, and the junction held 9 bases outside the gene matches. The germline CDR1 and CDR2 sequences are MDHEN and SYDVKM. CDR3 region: CASSSAGQDPSYEQYF. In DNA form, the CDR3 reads TGTGCCAGCAGTTCCGCTGGACAGGATCCCTCCTACGAGCAGTACTTC.

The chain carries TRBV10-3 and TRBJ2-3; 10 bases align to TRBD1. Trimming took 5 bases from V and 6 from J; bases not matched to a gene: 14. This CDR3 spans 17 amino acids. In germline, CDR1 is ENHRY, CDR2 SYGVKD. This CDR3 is CAISSGQGITQGDTQYF. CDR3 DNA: TGTGCCATCAGTTCGGGACAGGGGATAACTCAGGGCGATACGCAGTATTTT.

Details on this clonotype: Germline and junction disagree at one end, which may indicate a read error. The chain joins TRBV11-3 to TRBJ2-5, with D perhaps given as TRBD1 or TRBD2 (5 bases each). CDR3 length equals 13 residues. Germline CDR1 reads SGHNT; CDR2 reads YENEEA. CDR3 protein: CASSLEGPDEQYF. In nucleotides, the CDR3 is TGTGCCAGCAGCCTAGAGGGACCCGATGAGCAGTACTTC.

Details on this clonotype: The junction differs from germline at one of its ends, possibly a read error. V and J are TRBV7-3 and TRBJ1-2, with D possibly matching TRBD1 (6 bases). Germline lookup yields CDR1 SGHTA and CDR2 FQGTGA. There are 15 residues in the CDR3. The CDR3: CANSLELGAGYGYTF. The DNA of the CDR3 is TGTGCCAACAGCTTAGAATTGGGGGCAGGCTATGGCTACACCTTC.

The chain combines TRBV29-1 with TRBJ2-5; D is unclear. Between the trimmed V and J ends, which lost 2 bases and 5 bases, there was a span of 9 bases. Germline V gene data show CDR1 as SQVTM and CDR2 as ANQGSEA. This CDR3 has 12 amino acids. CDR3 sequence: CSVELGSETQYF. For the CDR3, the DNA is TGCAGCGTTGAACTAGGCAGCGAGACCCAGTACTTC.

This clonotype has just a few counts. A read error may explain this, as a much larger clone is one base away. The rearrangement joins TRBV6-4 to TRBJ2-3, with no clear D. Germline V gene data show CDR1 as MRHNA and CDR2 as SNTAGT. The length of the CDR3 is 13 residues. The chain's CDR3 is CTSSDAGTDTQYF. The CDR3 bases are TGTACCAGCAGTGATGCGGGCACAGATACGCAGTATTTT.

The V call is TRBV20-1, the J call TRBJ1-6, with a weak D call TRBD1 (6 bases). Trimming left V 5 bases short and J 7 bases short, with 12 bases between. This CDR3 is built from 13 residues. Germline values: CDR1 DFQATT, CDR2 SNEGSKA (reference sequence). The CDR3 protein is CSAEMRGNSPLHF. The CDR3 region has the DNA TGCAGTGCTGAGATGAGGGGGAATTCACCCCTCCACTTT.

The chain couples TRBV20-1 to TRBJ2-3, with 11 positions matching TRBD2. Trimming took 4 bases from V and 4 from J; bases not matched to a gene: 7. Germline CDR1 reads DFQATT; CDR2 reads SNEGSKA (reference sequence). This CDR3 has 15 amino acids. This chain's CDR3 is CSAITSGGRSDTQYF. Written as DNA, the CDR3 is TGCAGTGCTATTACTAGCGGGGGCAGATCAGATACGCAGTATTTT.

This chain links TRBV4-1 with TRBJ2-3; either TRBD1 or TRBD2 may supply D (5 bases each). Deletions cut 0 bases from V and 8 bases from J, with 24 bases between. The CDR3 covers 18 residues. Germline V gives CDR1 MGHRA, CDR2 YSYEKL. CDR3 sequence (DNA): TGCGCCAGCAGCCAAGATCCTGATTGGCGTCTGGGACCAGGTACGCAGTATTTT. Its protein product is CASSQDPDWRLGPGTQYF.

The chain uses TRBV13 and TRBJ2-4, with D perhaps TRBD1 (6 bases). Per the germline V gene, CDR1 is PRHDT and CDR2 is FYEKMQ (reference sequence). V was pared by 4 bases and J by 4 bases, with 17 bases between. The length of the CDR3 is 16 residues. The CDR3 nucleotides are TGTGCCAGCAGCTCCCGCCTTACAGGGCCGAAAAACATTCAGTACTTC. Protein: CASSSRLTGPKNIQYF. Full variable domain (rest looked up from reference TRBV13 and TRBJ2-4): AAGVIQSPRHLIKEKRETATLKCYPIPRHDTVYWYQQGPGQDPQFLISFYEKMQSDKGSIPDRFSAQQFSDYHSELNMSSLELGDSALYFCASSSRLTGPKNIQYFGAGTRLSVL.